The 6 T cell receptor beta chains reported below all come from one sample, sequenced in a study of blood T cell repertoires in COVID-19. The repertoire was sequenced with immunoSEQ multiplex PCR; TCRdb's copy has only in-frame clones and lacks some. The profile covers more than 85,000 clones, with just under 85% appearing a single time and more than 9% taken by the ten largest. Sequencing was performed on peripheral blood. These receptors originate from a man in his sixties or seventies with acute or convalescent COVID-19.

The chain couples TRBV3-1 (or the pseudogene TRBV3-2) to TRBJ1-5, with D possibly being TRBD1 (5 bases). Germline assignment: CDR1 LGHDT and CDR2 YNNKEL (reference sequence). The CDR3 totals 14 residues. Trimming cost V 1 base and J 7 bases, with 11 bases left between them. CDR3 sequence: CASSQGGGWQPQHF. DNA for the CDR3: TGTGCCAGCAGCCAAGGGGGGGGTTGGCAGCCCCAGCATTTT.

The J gene is TRBJ2-1, the V gene TRBV29-1, with 12 bases matching TRBD2. Germline V gene data show CDR1 as SQVTM and CDR2 as ANQGSEA. Losses at the gene ends were 6 bases for V and 9 bases for J; bases not matched to a gene: 6. The CDR3 loop spans 13 amino acids. The CDR3 region is CSVLAGGTTEQFF. Here the CDR3 DNA reads TGCAGCGTCCTAGCGGGGGGGACTACTGAGCAGTTCTTC.

The chain couples TRBV5-1 to TRBJ1-4; D possibly corresponds to TRBD1 (5 bases). There are 16 residues in the CDR3. Trimming pared 0 bases from V and 3 bases from J, leaving 12 bases between. From germline, CDR1 is SGHRS and CDR2 YFSETQ. The CDR3 reads CASSLGPRQSNEKLFF. The CDR3 DNA follows: TGCGCCAGCAGCTTGGGGCCCCGACAGTCTAATGAAAAACTGTTTTTT. Complete variable domain (other parts from reference TRBV5-1 and TRBJ1-4): KAGVTQTPRYLIKTRGQQVTLSCSPISGHRSVSWYQQTPGQGLQFLFEYFSETQRNKGNFPGRFSGRQFSNSRSEMNVSTLELGDSALYLCASSLGPRQSNEKLFFGSGTQLSVL.

The gene calls are TRBV6-6 and TRBJ1-5; no firm D call. V lost 5 bases and J lost 9, with 11 bases in between. Germline CDR1 and CDR2: MNHNY and SVGAGI (reference sequence). The CDR3 loop spans 12 amino acids. CDR3 DNA: TGTGCCAGCAGTCCACAGTCAGGGCCCCAGCATTTT. Its protein product is CASSPQSGPQHF.

V is TRBV28 and J is TRBJ1-5; D is uncertain. The CDR3 totals 13 residues. V was pared by 5 bases and J by 8 bases, with 13 bases between. Germline V gene sequence: CDR1 MDHEN, CDR2 SYDVKM. The CDR3 sequence is CASSKDLVEPQHF. In nucleotides, the CDR3 is TGTGCCAGCAGTAAAGACTTGGTGGAGCCCCAGCATTTT.

The rearrangement uses TRBV4-2 and TRBJ2-1; 15 bases map to TRBD2. This CDR3 has 21 residues. V was pared by 4 bases and J by 1 base, with 14 bases of the junction left unmatched. Germline V gene sequence: CDR1 LGHNA, CDR2 YNFKEQ. The CDR3 spells CASSPRGRTSGGAGSYNEQFF. CDR3 nucleotides: TGTGCCAGCAGCCCCCGCGGACGGACTAGCGGGGGGGCCGGATCCTACAATGAGCAGTTCTTC.